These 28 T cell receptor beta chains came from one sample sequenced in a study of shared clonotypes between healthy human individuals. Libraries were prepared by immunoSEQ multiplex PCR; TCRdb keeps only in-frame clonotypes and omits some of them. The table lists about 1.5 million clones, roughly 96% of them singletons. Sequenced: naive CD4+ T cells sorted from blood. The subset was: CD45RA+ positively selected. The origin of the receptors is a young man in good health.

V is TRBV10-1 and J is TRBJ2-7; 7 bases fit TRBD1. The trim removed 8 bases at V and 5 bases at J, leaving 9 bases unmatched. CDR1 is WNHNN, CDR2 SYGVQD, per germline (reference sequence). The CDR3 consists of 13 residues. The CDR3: CASAETGDHEQYF. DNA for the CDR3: TGCGCCAGCGCCGAAACAGGGGACCACGAGCAGTACTTC.

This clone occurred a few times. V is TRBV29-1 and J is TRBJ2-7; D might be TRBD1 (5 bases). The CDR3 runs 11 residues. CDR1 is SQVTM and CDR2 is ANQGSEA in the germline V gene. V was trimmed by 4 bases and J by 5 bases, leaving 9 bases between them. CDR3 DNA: TGCAGCGTTGCCGGACATCACGAGCAGTACTTC. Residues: CSVAGHHEQYF.

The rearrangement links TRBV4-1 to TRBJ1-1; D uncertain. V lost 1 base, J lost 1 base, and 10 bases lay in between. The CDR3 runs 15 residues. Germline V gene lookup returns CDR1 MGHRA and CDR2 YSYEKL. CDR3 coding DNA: TGCGCCAGCAGCCAAGGTGTGGCGAGGAACACTGAAGCTTTCTTT. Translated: CASSQGVARNTEAFF.

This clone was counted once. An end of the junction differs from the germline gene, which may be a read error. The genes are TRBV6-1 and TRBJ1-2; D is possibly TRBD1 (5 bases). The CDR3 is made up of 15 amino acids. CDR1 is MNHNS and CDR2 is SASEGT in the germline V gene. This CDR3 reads CASSELRGTARIFEF. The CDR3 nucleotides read TGTGCCAGCAGTGAGTTACGGGGGACTGCACGAATTTTTGAATTC.

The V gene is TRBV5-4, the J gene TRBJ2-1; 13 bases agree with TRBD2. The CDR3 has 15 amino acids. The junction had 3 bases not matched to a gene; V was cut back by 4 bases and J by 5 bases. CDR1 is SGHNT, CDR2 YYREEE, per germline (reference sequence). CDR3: CASSPGLAGDNEQFF. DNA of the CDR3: TGTGCCAGCAGCCCAGGACTAGCGGGAGACAATGAGCAGTTCTTC.

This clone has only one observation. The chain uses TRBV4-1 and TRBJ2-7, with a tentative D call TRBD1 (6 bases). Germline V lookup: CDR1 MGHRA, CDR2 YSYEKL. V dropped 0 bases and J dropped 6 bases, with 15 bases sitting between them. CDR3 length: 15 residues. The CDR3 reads CASSQDMGARGEQYF. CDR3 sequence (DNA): TGCGCCAGCAGCCAAGATATGGGGGCAAGGGGCGAGCAGTACTTC.

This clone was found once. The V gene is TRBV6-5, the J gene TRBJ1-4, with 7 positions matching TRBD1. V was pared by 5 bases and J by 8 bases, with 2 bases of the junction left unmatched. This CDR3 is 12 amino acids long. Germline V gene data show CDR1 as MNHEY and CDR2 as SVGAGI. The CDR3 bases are TGTGCCAGCAGTGTGACAGGGGAAAAACTGTTTTTT. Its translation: CASSVTGEKLFF.

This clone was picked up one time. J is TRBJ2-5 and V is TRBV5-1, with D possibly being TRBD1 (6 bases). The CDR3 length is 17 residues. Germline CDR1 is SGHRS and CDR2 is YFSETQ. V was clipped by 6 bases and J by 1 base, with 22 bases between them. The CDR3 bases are TGCGCCAGCACGAGATCCGGGACACCTACCTTCCAAGAGACCCAGTACTTC. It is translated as CASTRSGTPTFQETQYF.

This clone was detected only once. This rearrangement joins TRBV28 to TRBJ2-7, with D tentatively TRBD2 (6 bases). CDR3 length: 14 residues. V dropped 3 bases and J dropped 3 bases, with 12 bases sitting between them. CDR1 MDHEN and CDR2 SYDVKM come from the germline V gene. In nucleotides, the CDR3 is TGTGCCAGCAGTTTCTTCCGGGAGCGCTACGAGCAGTACTTC. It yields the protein CASSFFRERYEQYF. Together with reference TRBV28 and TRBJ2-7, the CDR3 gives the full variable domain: DVKVTQSSRYLVKRTGEKVFLECVQDMDHENMFWYRQDPGLGLRLIYFSYDVKMKEKGDIPEGYSVSREKKERFSLILESASTNQTSMYLCASSFFRERYEQYFGPGTRLTVT.

CDR3: CASSGLAGEGETQYF. Here the CDR3 DNA reads TGTGCCAGCAGTGGCCTAGCGGGAGAAGGAGAGACCCAGTACTTC. V is TRBV2 and J is TRBJ2-5, with 10 bases matching TRBD2. This CDR3 comprises 15 residues. Germline values: CDR1 SNHLY, CDR2 FYNNEI. Trimming removed 4 bases from V and 4 bases from J; junction bases left unmatched: 6. The variable domain in full, completed from reference TRBV2 and TRBJ2-5, reads EPEVTQTPSHQVTQMGQEVILRCVPISNHLYFYWYRQILGQKVEFLVSFYNNEISEKSEIFDDQFSVERPDGSNFTLKIRSTKLEDSAMYFCASSGLAGEGETQYFGPGTRLLVL.

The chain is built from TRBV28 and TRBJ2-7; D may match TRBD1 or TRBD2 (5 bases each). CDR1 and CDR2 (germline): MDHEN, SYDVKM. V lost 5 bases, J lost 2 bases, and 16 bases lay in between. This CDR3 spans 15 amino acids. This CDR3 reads CASSKLGRVPYEQYF. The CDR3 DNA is TGTGCCAGCAGTAAATTGGGGCGGGTCCCCTACGAGCAGTACTTC.

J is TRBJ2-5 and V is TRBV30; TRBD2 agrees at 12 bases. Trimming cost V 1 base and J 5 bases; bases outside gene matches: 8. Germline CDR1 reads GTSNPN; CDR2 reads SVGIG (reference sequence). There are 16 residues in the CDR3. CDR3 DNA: TGTGCCTGGAGTGCTGACAAGACTAGCGGGAGTGAGACCCAGTACTTC. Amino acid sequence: CAWSADKTSGSETQYF. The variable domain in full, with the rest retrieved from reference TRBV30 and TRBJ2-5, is SQTIHQWPATLVQPVGSPLSLECTVEGTSNPNLYWYRQAAGRGLQLLFYSVGIGQISSEVPQNLSASRPQDRQFILSSKKLLLSDSGFYLCAWSADKTSGSETQYFGPGTRLLVL.

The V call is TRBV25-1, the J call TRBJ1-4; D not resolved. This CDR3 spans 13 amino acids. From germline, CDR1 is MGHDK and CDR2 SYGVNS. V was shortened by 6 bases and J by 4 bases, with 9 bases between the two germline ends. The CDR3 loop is CASRTRGNEKLFF. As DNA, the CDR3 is TGTGCCAGCAGGACCCGGGGTAATGAAAAACTGTTTTTT.

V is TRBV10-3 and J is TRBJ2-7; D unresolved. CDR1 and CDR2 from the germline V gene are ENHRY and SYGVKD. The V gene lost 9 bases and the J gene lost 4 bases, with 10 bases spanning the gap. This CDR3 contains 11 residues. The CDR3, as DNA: TGTGCCATTACGAATCTGTACGAGCAGTACTTC. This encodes CAITNLYEQYF.

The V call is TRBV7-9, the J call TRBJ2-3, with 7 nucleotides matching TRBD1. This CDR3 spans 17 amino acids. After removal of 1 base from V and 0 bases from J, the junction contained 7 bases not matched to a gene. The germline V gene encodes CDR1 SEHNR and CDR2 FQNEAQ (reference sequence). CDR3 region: CASSLGDSSTSTDTQYF. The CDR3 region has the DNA TGTGCCAGCAGCTTAGGGGACAGTTCGACTAGCACAGATACGCAGTATTTT.

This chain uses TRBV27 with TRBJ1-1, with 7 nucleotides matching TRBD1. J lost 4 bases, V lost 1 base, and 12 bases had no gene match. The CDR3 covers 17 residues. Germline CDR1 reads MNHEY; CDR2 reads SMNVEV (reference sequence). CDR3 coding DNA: TGTGCCAGCAGTTTATGGCCAGGGGGTCCAGTTTCCACTGAAGCTTTCTTT. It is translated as CASSLWPGGPVSTEAFF.

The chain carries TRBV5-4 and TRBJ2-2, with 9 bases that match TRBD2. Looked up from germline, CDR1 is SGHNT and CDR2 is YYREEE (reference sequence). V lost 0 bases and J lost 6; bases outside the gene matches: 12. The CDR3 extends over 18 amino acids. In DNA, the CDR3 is TGTGCCAGCAGCTTGGCGGGGGGTAGCGGGAGTATGTCCGGGGAGCTGTTTTTT. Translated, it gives CASSLAGGSGSMSGELFF.

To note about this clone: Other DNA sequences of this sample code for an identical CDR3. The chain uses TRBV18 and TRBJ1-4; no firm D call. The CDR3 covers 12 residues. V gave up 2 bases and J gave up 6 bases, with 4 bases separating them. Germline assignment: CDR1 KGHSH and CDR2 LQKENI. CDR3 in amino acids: CASSPGDEKLFF. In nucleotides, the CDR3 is TGTGCCAGCTCACCAGGAGATGAAAAACTGTTTTTT. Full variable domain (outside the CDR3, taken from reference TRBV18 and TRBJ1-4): NAGVMQNPRHLVRRRGQEARLRCSPMKGHSHVYWYRQLPEEGLKFMVYLQKENIIDESGMPKERFSAEFPKEGPSILRIQQVVRGDSAAYFCASSPGDEKLFFGSGTQLSVL.

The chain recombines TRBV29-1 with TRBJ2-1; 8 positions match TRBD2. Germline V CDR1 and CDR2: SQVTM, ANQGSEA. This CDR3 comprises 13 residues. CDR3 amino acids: CIGQREYEDEQFF. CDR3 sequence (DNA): TGCATTGGGCAGCGGGAGTATGAGGATGAGCAGTTCTTC.

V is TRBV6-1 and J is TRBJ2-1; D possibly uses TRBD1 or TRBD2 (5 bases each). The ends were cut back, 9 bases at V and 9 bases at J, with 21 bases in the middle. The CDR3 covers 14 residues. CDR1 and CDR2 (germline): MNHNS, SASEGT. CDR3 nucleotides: TGTGCCAGTCAAGTCGTGGTGGGGGTTAGTGAGCAGTTCTTC. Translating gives CASQVVVGVSEQFF.

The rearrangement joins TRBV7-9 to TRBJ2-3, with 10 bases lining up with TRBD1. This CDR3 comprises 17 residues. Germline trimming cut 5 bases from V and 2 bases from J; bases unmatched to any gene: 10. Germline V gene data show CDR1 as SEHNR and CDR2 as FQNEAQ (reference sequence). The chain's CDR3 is CASSRSRTGGSTDTQYF. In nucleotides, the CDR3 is TGTGCCAGCAGCCGCTCAAGGACAGGGGGTTCCACAGATACGCAGTATTTT.

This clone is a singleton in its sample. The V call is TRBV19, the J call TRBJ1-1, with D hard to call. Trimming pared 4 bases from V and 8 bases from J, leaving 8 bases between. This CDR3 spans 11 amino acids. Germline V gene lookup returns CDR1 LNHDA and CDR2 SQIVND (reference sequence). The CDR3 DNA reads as TGTGCCAGTAGTACCGCCGGCGAAGCTTTCTTT. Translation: CASSTAGEAFF.

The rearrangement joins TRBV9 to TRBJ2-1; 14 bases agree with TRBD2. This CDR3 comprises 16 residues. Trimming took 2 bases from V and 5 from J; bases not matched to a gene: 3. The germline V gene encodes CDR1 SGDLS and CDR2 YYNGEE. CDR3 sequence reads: CASSVGLAGAHNEQFF. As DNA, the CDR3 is TGTGCCAGCAGCGTGGGACTAGCGGGAGCGCACAATGAGCAGTTCTTC.

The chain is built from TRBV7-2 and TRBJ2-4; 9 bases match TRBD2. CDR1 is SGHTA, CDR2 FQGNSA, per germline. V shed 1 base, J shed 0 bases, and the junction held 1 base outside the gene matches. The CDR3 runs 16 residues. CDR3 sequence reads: CASSLGLAVAKNIQYF. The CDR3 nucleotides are TGTGCCAGCAGCTTAGGACTAGCGGTAGCCAAAAACATTCAGTACTTC.

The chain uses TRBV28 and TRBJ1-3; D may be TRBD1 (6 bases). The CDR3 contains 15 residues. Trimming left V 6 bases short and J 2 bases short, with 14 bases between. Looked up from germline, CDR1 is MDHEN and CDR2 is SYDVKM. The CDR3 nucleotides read TGTGCCAGCAGGTCCACAGGGTCCCCTGGAAACACCATATATTTT. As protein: CASRSTGSPGNTIYF.

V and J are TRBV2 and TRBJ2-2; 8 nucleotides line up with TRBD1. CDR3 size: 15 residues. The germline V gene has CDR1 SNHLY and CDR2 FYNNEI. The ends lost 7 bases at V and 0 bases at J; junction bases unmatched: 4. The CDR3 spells CASKSGGSNTGELFF. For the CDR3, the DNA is TGTGCCAGCAAGTCAGGGGGCTCGAACACCGGGGAGCTGTTTTTT.

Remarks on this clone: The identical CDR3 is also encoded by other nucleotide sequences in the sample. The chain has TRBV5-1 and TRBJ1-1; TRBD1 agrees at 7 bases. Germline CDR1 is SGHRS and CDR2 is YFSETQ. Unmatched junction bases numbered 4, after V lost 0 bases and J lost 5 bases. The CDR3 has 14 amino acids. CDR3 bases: TGCGCCAGCAGCTTGGACAGGGGATTGACTGAAGCTTTCTTT. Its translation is CASSLDRGLTEAFF.

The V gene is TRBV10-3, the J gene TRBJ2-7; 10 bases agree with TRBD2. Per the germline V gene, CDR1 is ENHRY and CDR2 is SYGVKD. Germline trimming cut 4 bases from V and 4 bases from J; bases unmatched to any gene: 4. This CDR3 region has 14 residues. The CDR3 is CAISGEREGYEQYF. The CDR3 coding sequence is TGTGCCATCAGTGGGGAGCGGGAGGGGTACGAGCAGTACTTC.